The clone carrying this T cell receptor (beta chain) occurred many times. As yet, its antigen is unknown. The CDR3 sequence is 12 residues long. Germline CDR1 and CDR2: MDHEN and SYDVKM. Trimming took 6 bases from V and 11 from J, leaving 13 bases between them. TCR beta CDR3 region amplification was performed from RNA transcripts. RT-PCR in the first round (using the HTBI primer set) targeted the TCR CDR3. TCRdb processed the multiplex PCR reads anew with MiXCR; each CDR3 protein has one entry. The sample shows some 600,000 distinct CDR3 sequences, approximately 13% of them seen only once. The sample originates from a study of T cells in Graves' hyperthyroidism and ophthalmopathy. Points from the study as a whole: Model output signaled ophthalmopathy a median approximately 6 months ahead of onset.

The sample taken for sequencing was blood. The chain is built from TRBV28 and TRBJ1-4; maybe TRBD1 (5 bases). The source is a woman in her thirties with Graves' hyperthyroidism that later progressed to Graves' ophthalmopathy. CDR3 coding DNA: TGTGCCAGCAGCCCGACGGAGGGGAAACTGTTTTTT. Protein: CASSPTEGKLFF. The full variable domain, its missing parts supplied by reference TRBV28 and TRBJ1-4, is DVKVTQSSRYLVKRTGEKVFLECVQDMDHENMFWYRQDPGLGLRLIYFSYDVKMKEKGDIPEGYSVSREKKERFSLILESASTNQTSMYLCASSPTEGKLFFGSGTQLSVL.